This T cell receptor (beta chain) was retrieved from a study of cytomegalovirus exposure and HLA in healthy donors. Healthy bone marrow donors made up the donor group. V trimming: 0 bases; J trimming: 3 bases; junction bases outside the gene matches: 10. The CDR3 contains 18 residues. Germline V gene lookup returns CDR1 LGHNA and CDR2 YSLEER. Remarks on this clone: Its antigen is unknown.

Study results and limitations: Within an earlier analysis, most TCR beta V segments proved productive either about 87% or about 30% of the time. TRBV6-2, TRBV6-3 and some other V segments were excluded as indistinguishable. The study carried out a later analysis of TCR beta sequences. It associated 15,000 to 20,000 of them with specific HLA alleles at a false discovery rate of 0.05.

Researchers ran the PCR with 60 Vbeta and 13 Jbeta primers. Generated by immunoSEQ multiplex PCR, the TCRdb table keeps only in-frame clones and is missing some. The sample includes roughly 150,000 clones, under 85% of them seen just once. Material for sequencing was PBMCs. The J gene is TRBJ1-3, the V gene TRBV4-3; 8 bases are a match to TRBD1. The TCR originated in a young woman in good health and CMV-seropositive. The CDR3 bases are TGCGCCAGCAGCCAAGATACGGGGGCAGGGGGCGTTGGAAACACCATATATTTT. Its protein product is CASSQDTGAGGVGNTIYF.